This is a list of T cell receptor beta chains from one sample in a study of spatial heterogeneity in lung cancer. TCRdb analysed the 5' RACE reads with MiXCR anew, one entry per CDR3 protein. The profile shows roughly 30,000 distinct CDR3 sequences, more than 9% of them singletons. Sample: PBMCs, taken at follow-up. These receptor sequences come from a female donor with early-stage non-small cell lung cancer. Each CDR3 is given with its conserved first and last residue. The D gene is left open where the match is weak. Some rows have no size entry. The others give once, few or many, or a class for an expanded clone.

TRBJ2-1 | TRBV29-1 | TRBD2 | 13 | once | TGCAGCGTTGAAGGGACTAGCGTTTTGGAGCAGTTCTTC | CSVEGTSVLEQFF
TRBJ2-5 | TRBV7-2 | . | 13 | few | TGTGCCAGCAGCTTTTGGGGGCGGGAGACCCAGTACTTC | CASSFWGRETQYF
TRBJ1-1 | TRBV5-1 | . | 12 | many | TGCGCCAGCAGGTCAACAGTAACTGAAGCTTTCTTT | CASRSTVTEAFF
TRBJ1-2 | TRBV9 | . | 15 | few | TGTGCCAGCAGCGTAGGAGTGAGTGAACCGCCTGGCTACACCTTC | CASSVGVSEPPGYTF
TRBJ2-7 | TRBV20-1 | . | 14 | many | TGCAGTGCTAGAGATTCCAGGCCCACCTACGAGCAGTACTTC | CSARDSRPTYEQYF
TRBJ2-7 | TRBV5-8 | . | 12 | many | TGTGCCAGCAGCCGGAGGTCCTACGAGCAGTACTTC | CASSRRSYEQYF
TRBJ2-7 | TRBV2 | . | 13 | many | TGTGCCAGCAGTGCATCCGTCCTATACGAGCAGTACTTC | CASSASVLYEQYF
TRBJ1-1 | TRBV12-3/TRBV12-4 | . | 13 | many | TGTGCCAGCACCTTGACCCAGAACACTGAAGCTTTCTTT | CASTLTQNTEAFF
TRBJ2-3 | TRBV28 | . | 12 | many | TGTGCCAGCAGACAGGGAGGAGATACGCAGTATTTT | CASRQGGDTQYF
TRBJ1-1 | TRBV6-2/TRBV6-3 | TRBD1 | 16 | few | TGTGCCAGCAGTTCCCGGGACAGGTCCCGTGTGATTGAAGCTTTCTTT | CASSSRDRSRVIEAFF
TRBJ2-7 | TRBV28 | TRBD1 | 14 | many | TGTGCCAGCAGTGCACCGACAGGGCCCCACGAGCAGTACTTC | CASSAPTGPHEQYF
TRBJ2-3 | TRBV29-1 | . | 11 | . | TGCAGCGTTCCCCTAGCAGATACGCAGTATTTT | CSVPLADTQYF
TRBJ2-7 | TRBV6-2/TRBV6-3 | . | 12 | many | TGTGCCAGCAGTCCAGGGGAGTACGAGCAGTACTTC | CASSPGEYEQYF
TRBJ1-1 | TRBV19 | TRBD1 | 14 | many | TGTGCCACCGGACAGGGGGCGGCGTACACTGAAGCTTTCTTT | CATGQGAAYTEAFF
TRBJ1-1 | TRBV4-2 | . | 14 | . | TGTGCCAGCAGCCAAGGTCCAGGGAACACTGAAGCTTTCTTT | CASSQGPGNTEAFF
TRBJ2-4 | TRBV5-6 | . | 13 | many | TGTGCCAGCAGCTTACGTGCCGTTGGGATTCAGTACTTC | CASSLRAVGIQYF